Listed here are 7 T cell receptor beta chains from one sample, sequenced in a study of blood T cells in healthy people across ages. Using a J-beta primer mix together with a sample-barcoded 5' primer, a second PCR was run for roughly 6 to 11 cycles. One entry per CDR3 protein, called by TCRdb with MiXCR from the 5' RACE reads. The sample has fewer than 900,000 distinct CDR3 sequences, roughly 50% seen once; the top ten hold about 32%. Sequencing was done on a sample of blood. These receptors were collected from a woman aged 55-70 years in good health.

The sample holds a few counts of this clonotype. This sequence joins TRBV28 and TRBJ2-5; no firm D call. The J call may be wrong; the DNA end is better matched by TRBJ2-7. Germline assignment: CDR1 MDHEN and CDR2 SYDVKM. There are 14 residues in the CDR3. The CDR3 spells CASSGSYSKAEQYF. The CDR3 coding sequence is TGTGCCAGCTCCGGGTCCTACTCCAAGGCCGAGCAGTACTTC.

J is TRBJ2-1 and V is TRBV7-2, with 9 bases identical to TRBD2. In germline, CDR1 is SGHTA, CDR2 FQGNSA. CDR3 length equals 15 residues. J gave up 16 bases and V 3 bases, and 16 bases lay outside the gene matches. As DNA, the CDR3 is TGTGCCAGCAGCTTTAGCGGGAGTGAAGGGGAGACCCAATTCTTC. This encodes CASSFSGSEGETQFF.

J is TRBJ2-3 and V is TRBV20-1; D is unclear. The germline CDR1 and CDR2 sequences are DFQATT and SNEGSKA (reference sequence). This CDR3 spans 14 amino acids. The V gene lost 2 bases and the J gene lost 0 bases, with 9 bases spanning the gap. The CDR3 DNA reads TGCAGTGCTAGAAGGGATCCGAGCACAGATACGCAGTATTTT. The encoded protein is CSARRDPSTDTQYF.

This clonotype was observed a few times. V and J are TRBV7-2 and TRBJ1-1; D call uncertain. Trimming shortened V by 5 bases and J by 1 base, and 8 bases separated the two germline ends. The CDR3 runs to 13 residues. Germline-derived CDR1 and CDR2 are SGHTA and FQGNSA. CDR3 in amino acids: CASSAQPNTEAFF. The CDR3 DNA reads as TGTGCCAGCAGCGCGCAACCGAACACTGAAGCTTTCTTT.

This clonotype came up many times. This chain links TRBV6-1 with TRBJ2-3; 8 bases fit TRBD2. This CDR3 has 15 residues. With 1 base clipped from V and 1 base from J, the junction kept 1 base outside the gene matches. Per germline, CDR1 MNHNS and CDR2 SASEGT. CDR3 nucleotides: TGTGCCAGCAGTGAAGAAGCGGGAGGCACAGATACGCAGTATTTT. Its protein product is CASSEEAGGTDTQYF.

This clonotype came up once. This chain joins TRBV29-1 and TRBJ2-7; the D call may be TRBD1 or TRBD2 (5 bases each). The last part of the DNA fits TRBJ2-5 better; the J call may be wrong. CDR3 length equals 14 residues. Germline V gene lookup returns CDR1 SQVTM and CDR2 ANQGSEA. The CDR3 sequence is CSVLIGTARGTQYF. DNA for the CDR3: TGCAGCGTCCTCATCGGGACCGCCAGAGGGACCCAGTACTTC.

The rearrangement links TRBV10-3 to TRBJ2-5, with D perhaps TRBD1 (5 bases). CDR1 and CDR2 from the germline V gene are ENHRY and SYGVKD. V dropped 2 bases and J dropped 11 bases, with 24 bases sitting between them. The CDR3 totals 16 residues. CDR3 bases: TGTGCCATCAGTGAGGGACCAGGGAATGGAATTGATGAGCAGTACTTC. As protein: CAISEGPGNGIDEQYF.